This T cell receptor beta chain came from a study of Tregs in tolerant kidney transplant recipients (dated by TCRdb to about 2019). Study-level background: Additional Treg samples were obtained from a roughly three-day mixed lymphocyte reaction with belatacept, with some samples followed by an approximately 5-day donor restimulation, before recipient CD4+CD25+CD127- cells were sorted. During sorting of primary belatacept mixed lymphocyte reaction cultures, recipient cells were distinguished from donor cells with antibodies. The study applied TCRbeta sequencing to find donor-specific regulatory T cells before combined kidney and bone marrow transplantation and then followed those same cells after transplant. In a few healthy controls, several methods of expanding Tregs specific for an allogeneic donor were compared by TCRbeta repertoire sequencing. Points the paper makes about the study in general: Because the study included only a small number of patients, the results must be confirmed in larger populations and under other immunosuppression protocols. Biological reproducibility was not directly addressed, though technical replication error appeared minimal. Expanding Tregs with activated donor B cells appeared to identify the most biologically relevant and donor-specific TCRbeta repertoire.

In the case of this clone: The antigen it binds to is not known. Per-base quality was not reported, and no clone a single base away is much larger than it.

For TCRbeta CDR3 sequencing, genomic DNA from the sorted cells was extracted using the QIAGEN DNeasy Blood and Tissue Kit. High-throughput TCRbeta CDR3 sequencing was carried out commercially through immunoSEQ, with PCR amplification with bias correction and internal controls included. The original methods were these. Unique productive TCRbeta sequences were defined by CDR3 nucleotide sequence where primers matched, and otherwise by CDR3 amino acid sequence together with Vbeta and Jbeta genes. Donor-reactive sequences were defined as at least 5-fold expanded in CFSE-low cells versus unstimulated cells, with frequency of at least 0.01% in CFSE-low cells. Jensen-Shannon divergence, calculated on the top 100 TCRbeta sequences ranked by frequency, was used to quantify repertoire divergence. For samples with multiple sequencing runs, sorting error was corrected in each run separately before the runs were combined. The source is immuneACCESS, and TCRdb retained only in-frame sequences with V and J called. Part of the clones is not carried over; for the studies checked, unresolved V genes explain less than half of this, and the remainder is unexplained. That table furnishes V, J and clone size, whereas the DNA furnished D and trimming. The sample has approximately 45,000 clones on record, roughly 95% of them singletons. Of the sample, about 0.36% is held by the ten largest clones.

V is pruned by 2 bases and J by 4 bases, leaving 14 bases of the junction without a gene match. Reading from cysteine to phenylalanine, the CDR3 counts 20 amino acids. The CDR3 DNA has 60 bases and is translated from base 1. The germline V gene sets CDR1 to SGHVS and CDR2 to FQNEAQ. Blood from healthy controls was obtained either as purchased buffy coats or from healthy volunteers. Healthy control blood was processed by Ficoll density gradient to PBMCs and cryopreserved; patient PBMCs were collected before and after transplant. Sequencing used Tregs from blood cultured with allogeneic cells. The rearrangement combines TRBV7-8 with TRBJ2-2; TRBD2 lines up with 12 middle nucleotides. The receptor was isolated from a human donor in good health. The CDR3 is CASSLRASGGAFLGTGELFF. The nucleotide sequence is TGTGCCAGCAGCTTAAGGGCTAGCGGGGGGGCGTTTCTGGGCACCGGGGAGCTGTTTTTT.